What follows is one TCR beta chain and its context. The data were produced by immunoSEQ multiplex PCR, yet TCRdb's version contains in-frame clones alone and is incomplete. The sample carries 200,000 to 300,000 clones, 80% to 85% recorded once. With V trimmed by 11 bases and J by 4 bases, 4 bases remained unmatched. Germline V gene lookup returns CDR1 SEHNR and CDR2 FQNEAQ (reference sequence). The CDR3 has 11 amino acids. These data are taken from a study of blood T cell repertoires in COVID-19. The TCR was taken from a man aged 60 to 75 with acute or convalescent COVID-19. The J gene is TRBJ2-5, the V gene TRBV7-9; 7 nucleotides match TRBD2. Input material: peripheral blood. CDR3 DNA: TGTGCCCTAGGCGGGGGAGAGACCCAGTACTTC. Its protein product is CALGGGETQYF.